The rows below give T cell receptor beta chains drawn from one sample of a study of OX40 agonist ivuxolimab in advanced cancers. Some clones are missing from TCRdb's copy, which holds only in-frame ones; the method was immunoSEQ multiplex PCR. The sample shows some 4,900 clones, around 64% of them seen only once. Here the sequenced sample was CD4+ or CD8+ T cells sorted from blood, taken in a trial of the OX40 agonist ivuxolimab. These receptors all come from an adult with an advanced solid tumor such as melanoma, head and neck, liver or kidney cancer. Each CDR3 is given without its conserved first and last residue.

>TRBJ2-3|TRBV29-1
SVGELVTTDTQY
>TRBJ1-5|TRBV6-4
ASRIIEDRGNQPQH
>TRBJ1-1|TRBV27
ASNWDRSNTEAF
>TRBJ2-7|TRBV9
ASSEGLAVDYEQY
>TRBJ2-6|TRBV7-2
ASSLGGGYSGANVLT
>TRBJ2-2|TRBV7-9
ASSLTNTGELF
>TRBJ1-2|TRBV27
ASSLKGYYGYT
>TRBJ2-3|TRBV19
ASSARQGGTDTQY
>TRBJ2-1|TRBV15
ATSRDMASFEQF
>TRBJ2-1|TRBV19
ASSPLAAYSEQF
>TRBJ2-3|TRBV6-4
ASSLAGEATDTQY
>TRBJ1-2|TRBV5-1
ASSNRTGDIYGYT
>TRBJ1-2|TRBV7-9
ASSPASNYGYT
>TRBJ2-7|TRBV7-6
ASSPGAGVGTWGNEQY
>TRBJ2-1|TRBV27
ASKFGTGSYNEQF
>TRBJ1-4|TRBV7-8
ASSLARTGGDWTNEKLF
>TRBJ2-1|TRBV7-3
ASSSLAGNYNEQF
>TRBJ2-7|TRBV27
ASSRGPQGAYEQY
>TRBJ1-1|TRBV28
ASRTQGGSTEAF
>TRBJ2-2|TRBV19
ASSTGGTGELF
>TRBJ2-1|TRBV9
ASSSRTSGIANEQF
>TRBJ2-2|TRBV4-1
ASSQVWGKGGELF
>TRBJ2-7|TRBV20-1
SAMRGYEQY
>TRBJ2-1|TRBV9
ASSISGSEGNEQF
>TRBJ1-5|TRBV12-5
ASGLVLDSRSFQPQH
>TRBJ2-5|TRBV7-6
ASSLSRTGGYGVPQETQY
>TRBJ2-7|TRBV6-5
ASSLLEGREQY
>TRBJ2-1|TRBV9
ASSSGGSMYNEQF
>TRBJ1-1|TRBV28
ASCIYQGFTEAF
>TRBJ2-7|TRBV27
ASSLGQGGTYEQY
>TRBJ2-7|TRBV2
ASSSDGGPPDEQY
>TRBJ2-7|TRBV27
ASSSGLALDEQY
>TRBJ2-7|TRBV5-4
ASSCLVGDGCEQY
>TRBJ2-2|TRBV29-1
SVQEGYTGELF
>TRBJ1-3|TRBV25-1
ASSGVGGHTIY
>TRBJ2-2|TRBV7-3
ASSILGGGTGELF
>TRBJ1-2|TRBV29-1
SVEWDNYGYT
>TRBJ2-1|TRBV19
ASSILWGGVNEQF
>TRBJ2-7|TRBV7-2
ASRLTSGITQQY
>TRBJ2-7|TRBV14
ASSQVGQGPTYEQY
>TRBJ2-1|TRBV7-3
ASSLYGTAESGEQF
>TRBJ2-7|TRBV19
ASSIGPTPNYEQY